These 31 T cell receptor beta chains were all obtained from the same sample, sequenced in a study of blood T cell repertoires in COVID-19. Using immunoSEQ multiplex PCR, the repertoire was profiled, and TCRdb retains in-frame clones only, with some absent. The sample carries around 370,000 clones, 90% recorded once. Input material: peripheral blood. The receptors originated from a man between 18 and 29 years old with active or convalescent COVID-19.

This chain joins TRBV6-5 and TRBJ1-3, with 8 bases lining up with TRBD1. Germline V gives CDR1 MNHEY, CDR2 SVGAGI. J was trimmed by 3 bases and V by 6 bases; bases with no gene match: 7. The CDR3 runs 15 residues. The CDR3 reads CASSRGRGLGNTIYF. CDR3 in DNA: TGTGCCAGCAGCCGGGGCAGGGGGCTTGGAAACACCATATATTTT.

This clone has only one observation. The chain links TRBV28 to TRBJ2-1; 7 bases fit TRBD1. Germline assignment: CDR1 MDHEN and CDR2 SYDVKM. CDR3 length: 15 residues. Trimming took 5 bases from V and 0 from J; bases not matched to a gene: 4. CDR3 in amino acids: CASSRGQTSYNEQFF. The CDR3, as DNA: TGTGCCAGCAGTCGGGGACAGACCTCCTACAATGAGCAGTTCTTC.

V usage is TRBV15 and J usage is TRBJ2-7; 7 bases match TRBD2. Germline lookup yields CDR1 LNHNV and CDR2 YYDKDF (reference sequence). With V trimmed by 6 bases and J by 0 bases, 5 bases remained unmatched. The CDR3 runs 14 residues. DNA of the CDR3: TGTGCCACCAGACCCCCGGGGGGCTCCTACGAGCAGTACTTC. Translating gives CATRPPGGSYEQYF.

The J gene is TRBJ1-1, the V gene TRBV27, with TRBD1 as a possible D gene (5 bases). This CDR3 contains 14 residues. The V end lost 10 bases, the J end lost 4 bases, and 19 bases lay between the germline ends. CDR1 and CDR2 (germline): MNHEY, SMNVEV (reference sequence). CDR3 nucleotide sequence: TGTGCCAATCCGGGACTCCCTCCGGGCACTGAAGCTTTCTTT. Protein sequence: CANPGLPPGTEAFF.

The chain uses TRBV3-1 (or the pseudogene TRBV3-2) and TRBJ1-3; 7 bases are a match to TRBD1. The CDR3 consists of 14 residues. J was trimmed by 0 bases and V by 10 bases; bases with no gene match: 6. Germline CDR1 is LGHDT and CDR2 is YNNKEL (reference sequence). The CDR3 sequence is CATSRGSSGNTIYF. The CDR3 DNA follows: TGTGCCACATCCAGGGGGAGCTCTGGAAACACCATATATTTT.

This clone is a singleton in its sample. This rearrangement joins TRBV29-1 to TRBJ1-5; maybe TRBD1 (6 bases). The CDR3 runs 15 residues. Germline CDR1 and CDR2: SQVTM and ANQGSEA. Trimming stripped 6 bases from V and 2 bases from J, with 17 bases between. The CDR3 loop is CSVTSGQSGNQPQHF. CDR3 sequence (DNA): TGCAGCGTCACCAGTGGACAGTCCGGCAATCAGCCCCAGCATTTT. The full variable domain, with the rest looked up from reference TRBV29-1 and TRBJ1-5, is SAVISQKPSRDICQRGTSLTIQCQVDSQVTMMFWYRQQPGQSLTLIATANQGSEATYESGFVIDKFPISRPNLTFSTLTVSNMSPEDSSIYLCSVTSGQSGNQPQHFGDGTRLSIL.

The CDR3 DNA reads TGTGCCAGCAGTCCAATTACAGGGGGAAGGGGCAATCAGCCCCAGCATTTT. It codes for CASSPITGGRGNQPQHF. The V gene is TRBV28, the J gene TRBJ1-5; 8 positions match TRBD1. Trimming at V came to 5 bases and at J to 2 bases, leaving 11 bases not matched to a gene. The CDR3 has 17 amino acids. In germline, CDR1 is MDHEN, CDR2 SYDVKM.

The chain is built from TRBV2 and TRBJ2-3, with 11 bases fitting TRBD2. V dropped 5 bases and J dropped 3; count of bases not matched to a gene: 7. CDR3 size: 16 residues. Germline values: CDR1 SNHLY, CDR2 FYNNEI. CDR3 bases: TGTGCCAGCAGTACGACTAGCGGGGTTAGTACAGATACGCAGTATTTT. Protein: CASSTTSGVSTDTQYF. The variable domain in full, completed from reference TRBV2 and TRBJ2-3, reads EPEVTQTPSHQVTQMGQEVILRCVPISNHLYFYWYRQILGQKVEFLVSFYNNEISEKSEIFDDQFSVERPDGSNFTLKIRSTKLEDSAMYFCASSTTSGVSTDTQYFGPGTRLTVL.

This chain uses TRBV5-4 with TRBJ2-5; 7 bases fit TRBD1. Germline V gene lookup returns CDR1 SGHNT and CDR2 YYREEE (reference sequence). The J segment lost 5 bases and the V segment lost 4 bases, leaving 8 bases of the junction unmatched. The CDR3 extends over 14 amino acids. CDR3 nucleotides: TGTGCCAGCAGCCCCAAGGGGGCCTATGAGACCCAGTACTTC. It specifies CASSPKGAYETQYF.

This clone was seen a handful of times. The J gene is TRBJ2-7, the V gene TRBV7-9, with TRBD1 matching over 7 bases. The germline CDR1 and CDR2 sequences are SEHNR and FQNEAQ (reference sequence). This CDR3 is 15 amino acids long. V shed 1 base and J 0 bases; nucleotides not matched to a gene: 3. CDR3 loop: CASSLEGAYSYEQYF. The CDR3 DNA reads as TGTGCCAGCAGCTTAGAGGGGGCCTACTCCTACGAGCAGTACTTC.

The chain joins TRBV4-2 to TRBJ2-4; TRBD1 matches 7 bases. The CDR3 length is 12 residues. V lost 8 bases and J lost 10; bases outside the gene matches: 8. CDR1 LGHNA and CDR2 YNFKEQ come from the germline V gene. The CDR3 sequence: CASSGQAFIQYF. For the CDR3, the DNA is TGTGCCAGCTCCGGACAGGCGTTTATTCAGTACTTC.

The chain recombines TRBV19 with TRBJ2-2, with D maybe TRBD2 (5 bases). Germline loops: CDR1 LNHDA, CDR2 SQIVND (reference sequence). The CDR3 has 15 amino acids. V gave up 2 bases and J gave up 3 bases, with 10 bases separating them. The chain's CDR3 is CASSIQGRDTGELFF. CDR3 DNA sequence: TGTGCCAGTAGTATACAAGGGAGAGACACCGGGGAGCTGTTTTTT.

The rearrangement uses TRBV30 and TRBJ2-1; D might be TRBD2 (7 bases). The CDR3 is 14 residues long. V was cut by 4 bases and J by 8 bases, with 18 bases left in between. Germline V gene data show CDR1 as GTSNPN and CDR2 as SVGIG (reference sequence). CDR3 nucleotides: TGTGCCTGGACCTTAGGGGGAGGGCCTGATGAGCAGTTCTTC. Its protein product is CAWTLGGGPDEQFF.

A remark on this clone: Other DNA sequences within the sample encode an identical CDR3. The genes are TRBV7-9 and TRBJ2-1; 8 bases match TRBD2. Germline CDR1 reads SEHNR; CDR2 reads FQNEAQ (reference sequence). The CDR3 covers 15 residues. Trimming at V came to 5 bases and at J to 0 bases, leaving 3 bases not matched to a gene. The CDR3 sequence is CASSPSGSSYNEQFF. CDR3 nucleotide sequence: TGTGCCAGCAGCCCAAGCGGGAGCTCCTACAATGAGCAGTTCTTC.

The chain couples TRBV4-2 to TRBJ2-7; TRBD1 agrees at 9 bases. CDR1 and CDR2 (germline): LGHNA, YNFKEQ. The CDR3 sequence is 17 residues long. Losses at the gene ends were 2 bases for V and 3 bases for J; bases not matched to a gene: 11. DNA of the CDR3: TGTGCCAGCAGCCAAATTCATACCGGGACAGGGCGCTACGAGCAGTACTTC. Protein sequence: CASSQIHTGTGRYEQYF.

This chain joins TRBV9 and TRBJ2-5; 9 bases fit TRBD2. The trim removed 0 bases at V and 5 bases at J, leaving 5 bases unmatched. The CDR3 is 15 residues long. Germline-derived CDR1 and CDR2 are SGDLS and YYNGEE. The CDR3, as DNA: TGTGCCAGCAGCGTAGGGACTAGCGAGATTGAGACCCAGTACTTC. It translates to CASSVGTSEIETQYF.

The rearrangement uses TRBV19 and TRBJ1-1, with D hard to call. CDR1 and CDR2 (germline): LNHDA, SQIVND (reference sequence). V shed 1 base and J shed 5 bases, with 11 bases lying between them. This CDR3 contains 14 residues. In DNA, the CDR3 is TGTGCCAGTAGTATAGTTGGAGGTTCTACTGAAGCTTTCTTT. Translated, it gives CASSIVGGSTEAFF.

The DNA for the CDR3 is TGTGCCAGCAGCCACCAGGGACAAATTTCCTACGAGCAGTACTTC. This sequence encodes CASSHQGQISYEQYF. The chain recombines TRBV14 with TRBJ2-7, with D maybe TRBD1 (6 bases). Germline CDR1 reads SGHDN; CDR2 reads FVKESK. Trimming left V 3 bases short and J 1 base short, with 13 bases between. The CDR3 runs 15 residues.

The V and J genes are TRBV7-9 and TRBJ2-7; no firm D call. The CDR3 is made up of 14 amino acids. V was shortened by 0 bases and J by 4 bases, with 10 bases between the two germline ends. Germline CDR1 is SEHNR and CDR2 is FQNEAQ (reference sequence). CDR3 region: CASSLATSTYEQYF. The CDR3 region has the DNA TGTGCCAGCAGCTTAGCGACTTCAACATACGAGCAGTACTTC.

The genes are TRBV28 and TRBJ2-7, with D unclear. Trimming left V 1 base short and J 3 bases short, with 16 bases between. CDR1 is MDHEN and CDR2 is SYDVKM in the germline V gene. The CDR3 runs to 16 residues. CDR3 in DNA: TGTGCCAGCAGTTTATTGCTAGTCTTCAAAAACTACGAGCAGTACTTC. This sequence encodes CASSLLLVFKNYEQYF.

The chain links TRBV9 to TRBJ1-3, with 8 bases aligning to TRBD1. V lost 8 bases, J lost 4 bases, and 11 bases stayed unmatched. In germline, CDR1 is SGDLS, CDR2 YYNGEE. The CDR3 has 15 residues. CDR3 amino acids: CARRDGTGTGNTIYF. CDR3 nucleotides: TGTGCCAGACGAGATGGGACAGGCACAGGAAACACCATATATTTT.

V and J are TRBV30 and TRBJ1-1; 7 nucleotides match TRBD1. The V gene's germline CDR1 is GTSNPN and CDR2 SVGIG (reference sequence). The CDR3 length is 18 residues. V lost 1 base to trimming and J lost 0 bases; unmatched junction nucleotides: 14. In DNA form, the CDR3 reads TGTGCCTGGAGTGCGAAAATAACACAGGGGTTTTTGAACACTGAAGCTTTCTTT. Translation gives CAWSAKITQGFLNTEAFF.

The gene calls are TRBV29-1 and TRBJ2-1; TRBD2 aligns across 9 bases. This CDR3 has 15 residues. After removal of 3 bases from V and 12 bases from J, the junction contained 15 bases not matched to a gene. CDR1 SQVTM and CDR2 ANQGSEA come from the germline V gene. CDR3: CSVEYLRTSELGQFF. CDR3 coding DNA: TGCAGCGTTGAGTACTTGCGGACTAGCGAATTAGGGCAGTTCTTC.

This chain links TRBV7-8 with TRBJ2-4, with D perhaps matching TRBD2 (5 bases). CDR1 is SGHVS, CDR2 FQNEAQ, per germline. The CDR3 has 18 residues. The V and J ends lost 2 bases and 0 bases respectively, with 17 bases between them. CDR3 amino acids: CASSLSPIRELAKNIQYF. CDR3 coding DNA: TGTGCCAGCAGCTTATCCCCTATTCGGGAACTAGCCAAAAACATTCAGTACTTC. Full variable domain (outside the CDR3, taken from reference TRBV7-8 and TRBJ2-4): GAGVSQSPRYKVAKRGQDVALRCDPISGHVSLFWYQQALGQGPEFLTYFQNEAQLDKSGLPSDRFFAERPEGSVSTLKIQRTQQEDSAVYLCASSLSPIRELAKNIQYFGAGTRLSVL.

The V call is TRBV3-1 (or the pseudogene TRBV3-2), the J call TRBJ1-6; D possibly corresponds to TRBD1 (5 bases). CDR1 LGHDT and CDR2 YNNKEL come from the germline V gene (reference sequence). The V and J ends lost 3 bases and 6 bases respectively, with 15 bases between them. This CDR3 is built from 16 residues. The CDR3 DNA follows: TGTGCCAGCAGCCAGGGGGACTCCGGAGGTAATTCACCCCTCCACTTT. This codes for CASSQGDSGGNSPLHF.

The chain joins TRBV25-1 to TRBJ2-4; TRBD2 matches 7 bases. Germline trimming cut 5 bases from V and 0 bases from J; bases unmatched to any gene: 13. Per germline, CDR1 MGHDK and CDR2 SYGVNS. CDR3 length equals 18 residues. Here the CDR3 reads CASSTREASGLAKNIQYF. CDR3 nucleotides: TGTGCCAGCAGTACCCGAGAAGCTAGCGGCCTAGCCAAAAACATTCAGTACTTC.

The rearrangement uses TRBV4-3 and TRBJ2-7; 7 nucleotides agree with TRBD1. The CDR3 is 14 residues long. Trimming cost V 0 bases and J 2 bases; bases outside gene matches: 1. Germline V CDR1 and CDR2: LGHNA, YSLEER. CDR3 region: CASSQETGTYEQYF. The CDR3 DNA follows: TGCGCCAGCAGCCAAGAGACAGGGACCTACGAGCAGTACTTC.

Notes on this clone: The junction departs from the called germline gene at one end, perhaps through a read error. The CDR3 DNA reads TGTGCCAGCTCCCCACGTGGACAACGAACCGGGGAGCTGTTTTTT. It specifies CASSPRGQRTGELFF. The chain employs TRBV18 and TRBJ2-2; TRBD1 is a possible D gene (5 bases). CDR3 length equals 15 residues. Germline assignment: CDR1 KGHSH and CDR2 LQKENI. The variable domain in full, completed from reference TRBV18 and TRBJ2-2, reads NAGVMQNPRHLVRRRGQEARLRCSPMKGHSHVYWYRQLPEEGLKFMVYLQKENIIDESGMPKERFSAEFPKEGPSILRIQQVVRGDSAAYFCASSPRGQRTGELFFGEGSRLTVL.

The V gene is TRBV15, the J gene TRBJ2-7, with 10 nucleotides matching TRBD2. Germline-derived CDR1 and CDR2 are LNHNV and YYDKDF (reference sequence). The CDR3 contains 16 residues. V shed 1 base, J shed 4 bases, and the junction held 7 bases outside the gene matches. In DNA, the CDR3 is TGTGCCACCAGCAGAGGTACCGGGACTAGCGCGTACGAGCAGTACTTC. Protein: CATSRGTGTSAYEQYF.

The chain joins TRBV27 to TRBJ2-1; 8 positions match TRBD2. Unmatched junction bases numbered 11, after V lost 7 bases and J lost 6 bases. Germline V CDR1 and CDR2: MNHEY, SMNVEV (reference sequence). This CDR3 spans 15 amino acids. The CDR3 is CASTRSGGGGNEQFF. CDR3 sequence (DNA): TGTGCCAGCACTCGATCCGGGGGGGGTGGCAATGAGCAGTTCTTC.

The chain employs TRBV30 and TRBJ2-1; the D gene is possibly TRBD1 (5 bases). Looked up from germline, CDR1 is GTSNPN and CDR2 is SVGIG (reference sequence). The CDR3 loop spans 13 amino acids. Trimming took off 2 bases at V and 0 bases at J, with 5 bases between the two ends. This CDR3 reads CAWSRGSYNEQFF. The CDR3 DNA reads TGTGCCTGGAGTAGGGGCTCCTACAATGAGCAGTTCTTC.